This T cell receptor beta chain came from a study of blood T cell repertoires in COVID-19. Study-level information: Samples came from the United States, Italy and Spain, spanning acute and convalescent COVID-19. Sources were T cells, B-cell-depleted T cells, or PBMCs; the material itself was cDNA or gDNA.

How the authors handled the data: Quantification of nucleated cells was approximated via reference gene primer amplification. TCRdb's table, derived via immunoSEQ multiplex PCR, lists solely in-frame clones and lacks some. That table supplies the V and J calls and clone size; D and trimming were determined from the DNA. The sample yields about 130,000 clones, about 75% seen once. CDR1 is SGHNT and CDR2 is YENEEA in the germline V gene. CDR3 length: 14 amino acids. Trimming removed 2 bases from V and 2 bases from J, with 8 bases in between. V is TRBV11-3 and J is TRBJ2-3; D unclear. Sequencing was carried out using peripheral blood. The clonotype was recovered from a man older than 75 with acute or convalescent COVID-19. CDR3 sequence reads: CASSLRGATDTQYF. Written as DNA, the CDR3 is TGTGCCAGCAGCTTAAGAGGAGCCACAGATACGCAGTATTTT.